This T cell receptor beta chain was observed in a study of T cell repertoires in cytomegalovirus infection. Overall study context: Public TCR beta signature analysis indicated the presence of both CMV infection and matching HLA type. Study results and caveats: The response measured ex vivo was dominated by TCR beta clonotypes (HLA-C-restricted and CMV-specific). Of the TCR beta families, the public ones yielded a cumulative frequency that identified carriers of CMV plus the relevant HLA.

This clonotype showed up just a few times. Antigen: not known. Germline V gene data show CDR1 as SGHRS and CDR2 as YFSETQ. The CDR3 loop spans 15 amino acids. V shed 0 bases and J shed 3 bases, with 12 bases lying between them. TCRdb re-called the reads with MiXCR, one entry per CDR3 protein. The top ten hold approximately 2.4% of the sample, which has 290,000 or so distinct CDR3 sequences, 9.6% seen once. The sample consisted of PBMCs. This chain links TRBV5-1 with TRBJ1-1; D might be TRBD1 (5 bases). This TCR came from a human donor in good health (CMV status not recorded). Some clones in this sample may be carry-over from other donors' samples. CDR3 in amino acids: CASSLGVREDTEAFF. The DNA for the CDR3 is TGCGCCAGCAGCTTGGGGGTCAGGGAGGACACTGAAGCTTTCTTT. The full variable domain, in which reference TRBV5-1 and TRBJ1-1 provide the parts outside the CDR3, is KAGVTQTPRYLIKTRGQQVTLSCSPISGHRSVSWYQQTPGQGLQFLFEYFSETQRNKGNFPGRFSGRQFSNSRSEMNVSTLELGDSALYLCASSLGVREDTEAFFGQGTRLTVV.